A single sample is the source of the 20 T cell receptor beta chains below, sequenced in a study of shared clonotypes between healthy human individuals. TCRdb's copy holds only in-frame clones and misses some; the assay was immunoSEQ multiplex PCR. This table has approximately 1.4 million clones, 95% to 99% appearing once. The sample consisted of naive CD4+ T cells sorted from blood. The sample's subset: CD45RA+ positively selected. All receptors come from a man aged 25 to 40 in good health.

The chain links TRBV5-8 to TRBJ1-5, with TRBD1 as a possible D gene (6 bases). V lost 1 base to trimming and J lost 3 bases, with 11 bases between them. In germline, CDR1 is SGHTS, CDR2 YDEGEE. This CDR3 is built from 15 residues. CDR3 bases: TGTGCCAGCAGCTTGCCGGGGGCTTACAATCAGCCCCAGCATTTT. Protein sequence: CASSLPGAYNQPQHF.

CDR3 in amino acids: CATRGLRGPYKHIQYF. In DNA, the CDR3 is TGTGCCACCAGGGGTCTAAGGGGGCCTTATAAACACATTCAGTACTTC. This sequence joins TRBV15 and TRBJ2-4, with 7 nucleotides matching TRBD1. CDR1 is LNHNV, CDR2 YYDKDF, per germline (reference sequence). V was pared by 6 bases and J by 8 bases, with 16 bases of the junction left unmatched. The CDR3 runs to 16 residues.

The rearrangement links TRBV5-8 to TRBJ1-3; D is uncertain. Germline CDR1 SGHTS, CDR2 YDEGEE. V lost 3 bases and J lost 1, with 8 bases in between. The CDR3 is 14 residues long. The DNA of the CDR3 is TGTGCCAGCAGCTACGACACGTCTGGAAACACCATATATTTT. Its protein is CASSYDTSGNTIYF.

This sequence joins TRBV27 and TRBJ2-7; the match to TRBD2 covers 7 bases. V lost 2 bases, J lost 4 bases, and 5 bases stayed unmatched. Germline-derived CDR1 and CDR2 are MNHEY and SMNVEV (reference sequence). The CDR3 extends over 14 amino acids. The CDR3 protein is CASSLLAEPYEQYF. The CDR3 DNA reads TGTGCCAGCAGTTTACTAGCGGAGCCTTACGAGCAGTACTTC.

The CDR3 DNA is TGTGCCATCAGTGAGCCGACAGGGGCGAGTCGGGAGACCCAGTACTTC. This translates into CAISEPTGASRETQYF. The V gene is TRBV10-3, the J gene TRBJ2-5; 8 bases agree with TRBD1. With 2 bases clipped from V and 5 bases from J, the junction kept 10 bases outside the gene matches. The CDR3 runs to 16 residues. Germline V gives CDR1 ENHRY, CDR2 SYGVKD.

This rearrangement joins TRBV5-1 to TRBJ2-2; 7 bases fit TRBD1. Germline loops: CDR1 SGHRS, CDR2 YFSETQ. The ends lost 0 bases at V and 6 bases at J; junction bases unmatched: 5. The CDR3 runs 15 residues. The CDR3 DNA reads TGCGCCAGCAGCTTGGAAGGGGGCGAGGCCGGGGAGCTGTTTTTT. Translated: CASSLEGGEAGELFF. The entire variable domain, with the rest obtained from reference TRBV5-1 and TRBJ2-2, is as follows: KAGVTQTPRYLIKTRGQQVTLSCSPISGHRSVSWYQQTPGQGLQFLFEYFSETQRNKGNFPGRFSGRQFSNSRSEMNVSTLELGDSALYLCASSLEGGEAGELFFGEGSRLTVL.

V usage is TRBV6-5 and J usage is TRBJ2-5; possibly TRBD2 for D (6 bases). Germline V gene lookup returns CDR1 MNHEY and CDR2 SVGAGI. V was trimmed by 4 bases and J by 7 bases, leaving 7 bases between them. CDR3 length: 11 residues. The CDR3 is CASSSGVTQYF. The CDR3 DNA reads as TGTGCCAGCAGTTCGGGGGTGACCCAGTACTTC.

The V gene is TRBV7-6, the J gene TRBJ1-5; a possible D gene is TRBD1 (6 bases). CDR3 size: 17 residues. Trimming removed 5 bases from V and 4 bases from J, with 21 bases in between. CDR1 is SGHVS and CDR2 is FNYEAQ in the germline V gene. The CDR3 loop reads CASSASNHGGTNQPQHF. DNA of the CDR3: TGTGCCAGCAGCGCCTCGAATCACGGGGGGACAAATCAGCCCCAGCATTTT.

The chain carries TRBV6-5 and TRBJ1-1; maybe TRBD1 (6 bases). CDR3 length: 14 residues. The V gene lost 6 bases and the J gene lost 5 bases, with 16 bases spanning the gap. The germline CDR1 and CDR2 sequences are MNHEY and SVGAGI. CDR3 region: CASRVTGQTTEAFF. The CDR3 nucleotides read TGTGCCAGCAGGGTGACCGGACAGACGACTGAAGCTTTCTTT.

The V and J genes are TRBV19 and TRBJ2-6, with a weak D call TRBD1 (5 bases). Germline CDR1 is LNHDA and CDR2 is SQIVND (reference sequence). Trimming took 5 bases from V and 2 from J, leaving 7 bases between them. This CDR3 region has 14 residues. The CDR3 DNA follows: TGTGCCAGTAGTTTAGGGGCTGGGGCCAACGTCCTGACTTTC. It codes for CASSLGAGANVLTF.

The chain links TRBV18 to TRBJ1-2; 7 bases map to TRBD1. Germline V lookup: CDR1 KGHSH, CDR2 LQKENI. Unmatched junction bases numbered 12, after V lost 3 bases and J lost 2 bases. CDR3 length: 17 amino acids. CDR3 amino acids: CASSPRWNRDSNYGYTF. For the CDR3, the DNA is TGTGCCAGCTCACCGAGATGGAACCGGGACAGCAACTATGGCTACACCTTC.

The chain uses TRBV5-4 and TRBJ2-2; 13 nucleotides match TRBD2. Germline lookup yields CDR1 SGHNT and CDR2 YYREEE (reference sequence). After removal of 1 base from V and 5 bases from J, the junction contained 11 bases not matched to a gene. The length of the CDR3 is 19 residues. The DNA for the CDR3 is TGTGCCAGCAGCTTGCCCGGACTAGCGGGAGATCGGGGAACCGGGGAGCTGTTTTTT. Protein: CASSLPGLAGDRGTGELFF.

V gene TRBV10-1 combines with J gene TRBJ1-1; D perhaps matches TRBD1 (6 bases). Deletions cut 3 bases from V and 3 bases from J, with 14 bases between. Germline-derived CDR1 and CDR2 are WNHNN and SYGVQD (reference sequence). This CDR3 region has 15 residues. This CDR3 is CASSDRGRGDTEAFF. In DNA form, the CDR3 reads TGCGCCAGCAGTGATAGGGGCAGGGGAGACACTGAAGCTTTCTTT.

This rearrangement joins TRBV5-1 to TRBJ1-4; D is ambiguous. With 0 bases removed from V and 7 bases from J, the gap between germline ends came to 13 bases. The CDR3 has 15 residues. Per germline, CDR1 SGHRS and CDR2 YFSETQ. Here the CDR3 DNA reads TGCGCCAGCAGCTTGGGCGGGGTGGTCGGTGAAAAACTGTTTTTT. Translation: CASSLGGVVGEKLFF. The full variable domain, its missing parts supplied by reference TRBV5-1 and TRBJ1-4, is KAGVTQTPRYLIKTRGQQVTLSCSPISGHRSVSWYQQTPGQGLQFLFEYFSETQRNKGNFPGRFSGRQFSNSRSEMNVSTLELGDSALYLCASSLGGVVGEKLFFGSGTQLSVL.

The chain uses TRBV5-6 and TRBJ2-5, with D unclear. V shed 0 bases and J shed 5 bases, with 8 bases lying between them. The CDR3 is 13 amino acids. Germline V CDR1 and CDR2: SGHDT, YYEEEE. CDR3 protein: CASSLVSAETQYF. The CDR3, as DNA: TGTGCCAGCAGCTTGGTCTCAGCGGAGACCCAGTACTTC. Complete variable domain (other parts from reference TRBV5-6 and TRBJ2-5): DAGVTQSPTHLIKTRGQQVTLRCSPKSGHDTVSWYQQALGQGPQFIFQYYEEEERQRGNFPDRFSGHQFPNYSSELNVNALLLGDSALYLCASSLVSAETQYFGPGTRLLVL.

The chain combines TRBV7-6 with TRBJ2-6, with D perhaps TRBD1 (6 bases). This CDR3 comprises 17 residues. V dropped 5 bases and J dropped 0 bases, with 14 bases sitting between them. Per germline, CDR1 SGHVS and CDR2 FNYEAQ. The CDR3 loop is CASSTGRSFSGANVLTF. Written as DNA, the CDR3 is TGTGCCAGCAGCACAGGGCGGAGTTTCTCTGGGGCCAACGTCCTGACTTTC.

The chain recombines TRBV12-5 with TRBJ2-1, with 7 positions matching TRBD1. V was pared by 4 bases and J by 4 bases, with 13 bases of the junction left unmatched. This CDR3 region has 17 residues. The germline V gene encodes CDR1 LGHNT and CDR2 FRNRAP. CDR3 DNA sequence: TGTGCTAGTGGTTCAACCCCCCGACAGGGACAGTACAATGAGCAGTTCTTC. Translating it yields CASGSTPRQGQYNEQFF.

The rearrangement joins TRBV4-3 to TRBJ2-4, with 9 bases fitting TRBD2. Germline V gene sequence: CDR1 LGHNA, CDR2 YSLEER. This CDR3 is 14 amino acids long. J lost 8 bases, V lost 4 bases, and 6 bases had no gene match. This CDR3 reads CASSRVAGVDIQYF. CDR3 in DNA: TGCGCCAGCAGCCGAGTAGCGGGAGTAGACATTCAGTACTTC.

The CDR3 region is CASSAVVGGNEQFF. The CDR3 bases are TGTGCCAGCAGCGCGGTAGTTGGGGGAAATGAGCAGTTCTTC. The V and J genes are TRBV7-2 and TRBJ2-1; D is tentatively TRBD1 or TRBD2 (5 bases each). Looked up from germline, CDR1 is SGHTA and CDR2 is FQGNSA. The length of the CDR3 is 14 residues. Trimming removed 5 bases from V and 7 bases from J, with 15 bases in between.

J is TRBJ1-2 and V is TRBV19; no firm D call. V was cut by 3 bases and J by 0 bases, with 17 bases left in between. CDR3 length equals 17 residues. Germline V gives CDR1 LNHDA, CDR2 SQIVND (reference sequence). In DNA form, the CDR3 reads TGTGCCAGTAGTATCTCCGGAAGGGCAGCTCCTAACTATGGCTACACCTTC. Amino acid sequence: CASSISGRAAPNYGYTF.